This T cell receptor beta chain was recorded in a study of blood T cell repertoires in COVID-19. Those who participated ranged in age from 18 to 89 years and resided in under 25 US areas. Self-reported history from a screening survey and questionnaire set each donor's cohort. The CDR3 is 14 amino acids. Trimming stripped 2 bases from V and 4 bases from J, with 11 bases between. Germline lookup yields CDR1 MNHEY and CDR2 SVGAGI. Original analysis: The authors estimated nucleated cell counts from reference gene primer amplification. Data came from immunoSEQ multiplex PCR; TCRdb stores just in-frame clones and leaves some out. V, J and clone size derive from that table, while D and trimming were established from the DNA sequence. Altogether fewer than 250,000 clones are present, almost 85% being singletons, with the ten largest covering over 7.5%.

The J gene is TRBJ1-1, the V gene TRBV6-5; the D is unclear. The sample comprised PBMCs or T cells enriched from blood (not recorded which). This TCR was sampled from a woman aged 45 to 65 with acute COVID-19. For the CDR3, the DNA is TGTGCCAGCAGTTACGTGGGCGTCGGCACTGAAGCTTTCTTT. Translated: CASSYVGVGTEAFF.